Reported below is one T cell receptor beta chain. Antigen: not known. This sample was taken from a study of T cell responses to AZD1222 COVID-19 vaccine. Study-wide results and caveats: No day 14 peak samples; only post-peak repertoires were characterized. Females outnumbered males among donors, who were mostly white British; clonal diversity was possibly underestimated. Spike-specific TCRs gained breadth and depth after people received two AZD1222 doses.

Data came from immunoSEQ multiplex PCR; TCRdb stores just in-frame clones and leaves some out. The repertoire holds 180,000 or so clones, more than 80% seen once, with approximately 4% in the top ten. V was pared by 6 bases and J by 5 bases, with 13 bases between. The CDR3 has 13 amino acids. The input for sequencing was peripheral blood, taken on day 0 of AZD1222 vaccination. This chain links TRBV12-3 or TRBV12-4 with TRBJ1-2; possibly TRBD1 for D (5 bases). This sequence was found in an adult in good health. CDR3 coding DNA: TGTGCCAGCAGCCCAGGGTTAAGTTATGGCTACACCTTC. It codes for CASSPGLSYGYTF.